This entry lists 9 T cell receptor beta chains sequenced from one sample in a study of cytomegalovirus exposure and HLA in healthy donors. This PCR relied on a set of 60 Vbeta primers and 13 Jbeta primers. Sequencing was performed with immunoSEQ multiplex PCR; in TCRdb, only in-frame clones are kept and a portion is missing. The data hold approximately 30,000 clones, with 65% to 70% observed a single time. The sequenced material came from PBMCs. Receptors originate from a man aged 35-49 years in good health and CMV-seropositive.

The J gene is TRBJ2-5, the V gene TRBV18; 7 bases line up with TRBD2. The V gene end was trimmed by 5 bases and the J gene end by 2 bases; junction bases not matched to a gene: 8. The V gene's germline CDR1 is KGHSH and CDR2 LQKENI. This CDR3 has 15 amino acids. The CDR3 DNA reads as TGTGCCAGCTCATATCCGGGGGGAGTACAAGAGACCCAGTACTTC. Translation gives CASSYPGGVQETQYF.

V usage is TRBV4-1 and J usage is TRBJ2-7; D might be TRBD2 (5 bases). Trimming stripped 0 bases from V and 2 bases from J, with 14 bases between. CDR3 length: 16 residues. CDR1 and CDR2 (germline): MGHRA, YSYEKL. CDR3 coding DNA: TGCGCCAGCAGCCAAGATGCTAGGACCGGGACCTACGAGCAGTACTTC. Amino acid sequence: CASSQDARTGTYEQYF.

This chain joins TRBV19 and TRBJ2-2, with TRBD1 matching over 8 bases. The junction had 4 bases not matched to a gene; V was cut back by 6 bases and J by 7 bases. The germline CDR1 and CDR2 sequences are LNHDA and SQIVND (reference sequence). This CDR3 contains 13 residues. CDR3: CASSRTGIGELFF. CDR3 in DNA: TGTGCCAGTAGCAGGACAGGGATCGGGGAGCTGTTTTTT.

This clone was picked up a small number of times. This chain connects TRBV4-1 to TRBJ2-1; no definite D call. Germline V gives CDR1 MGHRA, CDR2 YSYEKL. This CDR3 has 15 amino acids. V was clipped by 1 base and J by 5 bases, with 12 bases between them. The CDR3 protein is CASSQVFATDNEQFF. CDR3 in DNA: TGCGCCAGCAGCCAAGTATTTGCTACTGACAATGAGCAGTTCTTC.

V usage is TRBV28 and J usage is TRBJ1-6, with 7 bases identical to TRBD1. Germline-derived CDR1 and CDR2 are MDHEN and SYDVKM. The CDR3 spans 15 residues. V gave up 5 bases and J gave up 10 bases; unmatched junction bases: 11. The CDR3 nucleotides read TGTGCCAGCAGTCCGGTGGGACAGCCGAGCTCACCCCTCCACTTT. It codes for CASSPVGQPSSPLHF.

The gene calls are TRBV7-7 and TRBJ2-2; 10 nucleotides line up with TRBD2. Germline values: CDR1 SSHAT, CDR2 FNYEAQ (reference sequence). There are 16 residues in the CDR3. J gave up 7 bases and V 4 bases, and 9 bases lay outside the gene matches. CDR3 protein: CASSCSSGGAGGELFF. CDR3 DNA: TGTGCCAGCAGCTGTTCCAGCGGGGGGGCTGGCGGGGAGCTGTTTTTT.

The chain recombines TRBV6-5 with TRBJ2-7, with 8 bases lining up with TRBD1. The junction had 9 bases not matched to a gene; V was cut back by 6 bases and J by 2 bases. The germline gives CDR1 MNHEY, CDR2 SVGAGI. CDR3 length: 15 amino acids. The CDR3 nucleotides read TGTGCCAGCAGACAGGGGGAAGGACGGACCTACGAGCAGTACTTC. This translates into CASRQGEGRTYEQYF.

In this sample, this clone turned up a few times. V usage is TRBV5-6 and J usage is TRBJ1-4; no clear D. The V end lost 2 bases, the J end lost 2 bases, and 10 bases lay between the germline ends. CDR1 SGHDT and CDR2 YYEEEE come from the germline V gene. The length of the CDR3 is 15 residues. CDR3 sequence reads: CASSFGVATNEKLFF. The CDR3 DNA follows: TGTGCCAGCAGCTTCGGGGTAGCGACTAATGAAAAACTGTTTTTT.

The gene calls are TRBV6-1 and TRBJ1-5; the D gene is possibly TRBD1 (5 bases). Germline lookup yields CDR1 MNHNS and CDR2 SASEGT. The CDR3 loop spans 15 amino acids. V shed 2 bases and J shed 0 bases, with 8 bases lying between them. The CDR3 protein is CASSERGSSNQPQHF. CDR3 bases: TGTGCCAGCAGTGAACGGGGGAGTAGCAATCAGCCCCAGCATTTT.